This T cell receptor beta chain came from a study of blood T cell repertoires in COVID-19. Study at large: COVID-19 samples, acute and convalescent, were from the United States, Italy and Spain. Sources were T cells, B-cell-depleted T cells, or PBMCs; the material itself was cDNA or gDNA.

In the study's own analysis: Amplification with reference gene primers provided the estimates of nucleated cell counts. Profiled with immunoSEQ multiplex PCR; TCRdb holds only in-frame clones, not every one. D and trimming come from the DNA, and the V and J calls and clone size come from that table. The repertoire consists of approximately 200,000 clones, with 85% to 90% occurring once and the leading ten covering roughly 1.5%. CDR3 length: 15 amino acids. With V trimmed by 6 bases and J by 2 bases, 4 bases remained unmatched. Looked up from germline, CDR1 is SGHTA and CDR2 is FQGNSA. The source of this sequence is a young man with active or convalescent COVID-19. The chain recombines TRBV7-2 with TRBJ2-5, with 12 bases aligning to TRBD2. The sequenced material came from peripheral blood. The chain's CDR3 is CASSPLAGGQETQYF. Written as DNA, the CDR3 is TGTGCCAGCAGTCCTCTAGCGGGAGGGCAAGAGACCCAGTACTTC.